The T cell receptor beta chain described here comes from a study of T cells in localized non-small cell lung cancer. Sequencing was performed with immunoSEQ multiplex PCR; in TCRdb, only in-frame clones are kept and a portion is missing. The sample shows about 6,000 clones, around 28% of them seen only once. This clone was counted a few times. The CDR3 has 13 amino acids. The V and J ends lost 5 bases and 7 bases respectively, with 11 bases between them. The germline V gene has CDR1 SGHTA and CDR2 FQGNSA. The material sequenced was lung tumor tissue, taken before any cancer treatment. The clonotype was recovered from a female donor older than 55 with stage I lung adenocarcinoma. The chain employs TRBV7-2 and TRBJ2-2; D perhaps matches TRBD1 (6 bases). CDR3 in DNA: TGTGCCAGCAGCCCAGGGGTTCACGGGGAGCTGTTTTTT. This sequence encodes CASSPGVHGELFF. Full variable domain (outside the CDR3, taken from reference TRBV7-2 and TRBJ2-2): GAGVSQSPSNKVTEKGKDVELRCDPISGHTALYWYRQSLGQGLEFLIYFQGNSAPDKSGLPSDRFSAERTGGSVSTLTIQRTQQEDSAVYLCASSPGVHGELFFGEGSRLTVL.